This T cell receptor beta chain was identified in a study of blood T cell repertoires in COVID-19. About the study: Sites across the United States, Italy and Spain contributed samples from acute and convalescent COVID-19.

This clone has only a few counts. Here immunoSEQ multiplex PCR was the method, and the copy in TCRdb shows in-frame clones only, minus some. Of some 130,000 clones in the sample, 60% to 80% are singletons; the top ten hold about 1.9%. Germline V CDR1 and CDR2: SGHAT, FQNNGV. The CDR3 consists of 14 residues. Trimming stripped 8 bases from V and 2 bases from J, with 16 bases between. The sequenced material came from peripheral blood. The source of this sequence is a woman in her seventies with acute or convalescent COVID-19. The chain couples TRBV11-2 to TRBJ2-7; D is unresolved. The CDR3 region is CASSRETGTYEQYF. CDR3 coding DNA: TGTGCCAGCTCCCGCGAGACGGGTACCTACGAGCAGTACTTC.